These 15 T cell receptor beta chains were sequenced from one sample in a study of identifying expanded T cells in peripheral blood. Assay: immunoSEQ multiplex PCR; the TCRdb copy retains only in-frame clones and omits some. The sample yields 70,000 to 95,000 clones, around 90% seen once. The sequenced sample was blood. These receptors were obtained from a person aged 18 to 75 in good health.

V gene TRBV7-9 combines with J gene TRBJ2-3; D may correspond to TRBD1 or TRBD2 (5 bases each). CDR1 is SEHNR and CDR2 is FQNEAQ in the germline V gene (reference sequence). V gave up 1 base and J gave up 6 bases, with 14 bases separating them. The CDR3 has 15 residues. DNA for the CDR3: TGTGCCAGCAGCTTAGGGGGGACGGGAAGCGATACGCAGTATTTT. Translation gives CASSLGGTGSDTQYF.

This CDR3 is CASSSLGGEQYF. CDR3 sequence (DNA): TGTGCCAGTAGTAGTTTGGGGGGCGAGCAGTACTTC. The J gene is TRBJ2-7, the V gene TRBV19, with a weak D call TRBD2 (6 bases). The V and J ends lost 4 bases and 6 bases respectively, with 10 bases between them. The CDR3 consists of 12 residues. From germline, CDR1 is LNHDA and CDR2 SQIVND (reference sequence).

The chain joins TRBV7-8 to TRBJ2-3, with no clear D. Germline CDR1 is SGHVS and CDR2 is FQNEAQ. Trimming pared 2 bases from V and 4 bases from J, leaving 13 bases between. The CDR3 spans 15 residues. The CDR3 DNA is TGTGCCAGCAGCTTATACGCGACTTACTCAGATACGCAGTATTTT. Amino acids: CASSLYATYSDTQYF. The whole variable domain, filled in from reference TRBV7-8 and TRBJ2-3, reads GAGVSQSPRYKVAKRGQDVALRCDPISGHVSLFWYQQALGQGPEFLTYFQNEAQLDKSGLPSDRFFAERPEGSVSTLKIQRTQQEDSAVYLCASSLYATYSDTQYFGPGTRLTVL.

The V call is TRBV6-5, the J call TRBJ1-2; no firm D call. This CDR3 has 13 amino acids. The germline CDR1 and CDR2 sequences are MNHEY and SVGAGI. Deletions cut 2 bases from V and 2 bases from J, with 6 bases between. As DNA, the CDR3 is TGTGCCAGCAGTTACCAGTTGAACTATGGCTACACCTTC. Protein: CASSYQLNYGYTF.

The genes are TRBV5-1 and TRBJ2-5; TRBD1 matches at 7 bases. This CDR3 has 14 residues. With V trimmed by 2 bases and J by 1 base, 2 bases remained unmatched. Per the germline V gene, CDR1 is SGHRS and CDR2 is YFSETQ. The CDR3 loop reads CASSLGGGQETQYF. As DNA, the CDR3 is TGCGCCAGCAGCTTAGGGGGCGGCCAAGAGACCCAGTACTTC.

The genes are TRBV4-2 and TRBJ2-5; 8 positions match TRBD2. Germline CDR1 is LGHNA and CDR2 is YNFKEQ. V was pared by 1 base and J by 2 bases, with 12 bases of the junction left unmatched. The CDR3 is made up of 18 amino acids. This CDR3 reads CASSQGVVIGTRQETQYF. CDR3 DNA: TGTGCCAGCAGCCAAGGGGTGGTTATAGGGACTAGACAAGAGACCCAGTACTTC.

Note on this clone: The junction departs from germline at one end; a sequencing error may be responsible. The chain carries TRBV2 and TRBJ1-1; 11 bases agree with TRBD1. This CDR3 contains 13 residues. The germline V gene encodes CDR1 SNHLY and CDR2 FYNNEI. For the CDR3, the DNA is TGTGCCAGCAGAGAAGGACAGGGGGCTGAGGCTTTCTTT. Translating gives CASREGQGAEAFF.

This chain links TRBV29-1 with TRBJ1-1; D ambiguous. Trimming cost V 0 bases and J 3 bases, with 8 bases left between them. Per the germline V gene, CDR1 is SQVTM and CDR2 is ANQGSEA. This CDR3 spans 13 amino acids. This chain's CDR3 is CSVEDQEDTEAFF. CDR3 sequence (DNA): TGCAGCGTTGAAGATCAGGAGGACACTGAAGCTTTCTTT.

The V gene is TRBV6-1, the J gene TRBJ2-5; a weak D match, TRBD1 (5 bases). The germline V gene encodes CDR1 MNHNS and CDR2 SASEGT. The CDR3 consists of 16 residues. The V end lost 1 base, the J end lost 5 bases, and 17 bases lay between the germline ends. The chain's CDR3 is CASSEDRGQRAETQYF. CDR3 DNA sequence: TGTGCCAGCAGTGAAGATCGCGGACAAAGGGCGGAGACCCAGTACTTC.

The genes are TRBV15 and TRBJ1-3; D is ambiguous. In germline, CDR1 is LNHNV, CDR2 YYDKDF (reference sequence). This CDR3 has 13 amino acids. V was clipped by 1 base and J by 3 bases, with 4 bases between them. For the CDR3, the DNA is TGTGCCACCAGCAGAGTGGGTGGAAACACCATATATTTT. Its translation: CATSRVGGNTIYF. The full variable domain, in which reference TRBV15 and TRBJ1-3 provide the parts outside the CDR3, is DAMVIQNPRYQVTQFGKPVTLSCSQTLNHNVMYWYQQKSSQAPKLLFHYYDKDFNNEADTPDNFQSRRPNTSFCFLDIRSPGLGDTAMYLCATSRVGGNTIYFGEGSWLTVV.

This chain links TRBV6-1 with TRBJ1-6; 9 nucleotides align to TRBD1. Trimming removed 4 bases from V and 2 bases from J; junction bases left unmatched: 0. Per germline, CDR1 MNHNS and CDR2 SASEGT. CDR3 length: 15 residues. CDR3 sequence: CASSGDRAYNSPLHF. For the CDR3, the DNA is TGTGCCAGCAGTGGGGACAGGGCCTATAATTCACCCCTCCACTTT.

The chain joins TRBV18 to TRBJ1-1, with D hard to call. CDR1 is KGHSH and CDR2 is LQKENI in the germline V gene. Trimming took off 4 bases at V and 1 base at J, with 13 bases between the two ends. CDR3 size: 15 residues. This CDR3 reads CASSLKDRANTEAFF. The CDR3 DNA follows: TGTGCCAGCTCACTGAAGGATAGGGCGAACACTGAAGCTTTCTTT.

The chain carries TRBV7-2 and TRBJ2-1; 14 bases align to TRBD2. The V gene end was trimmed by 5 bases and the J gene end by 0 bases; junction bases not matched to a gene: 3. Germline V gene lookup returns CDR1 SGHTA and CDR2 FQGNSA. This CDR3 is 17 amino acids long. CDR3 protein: CASSPGTSGSSYNEQFF. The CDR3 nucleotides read TGTGCCAGCAGCCCCGGGACTAGCGGGAGCTCCTACAATGAGCAGTTCTTC. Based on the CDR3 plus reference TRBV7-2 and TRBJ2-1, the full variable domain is GAGVSQSPSNKVTEKGKDVELRCDPISGHTALYWYRQSLGQGLEFLIYFQGNSAPDKSGLPSDRFSAERTGGSVSTLTIQRTQQEDSAVYLCASSPGTSGSSYNEQFFGPGTRLTVL.

The CDR3: CAIGVSGANVLTF. CDR3 nucleotides: TGTGCTATAGGGGTCTCTGGGGCCAACGTCCTGACTTTC. The chain combines TRBV7-9 with TRBJ2-6; possibly TRBD1 for D (5 bases). This CDR3 has 13 amino acids. Germline V CDR1 and CDR2: SEHNR, FQNEAQ (reference sequence).

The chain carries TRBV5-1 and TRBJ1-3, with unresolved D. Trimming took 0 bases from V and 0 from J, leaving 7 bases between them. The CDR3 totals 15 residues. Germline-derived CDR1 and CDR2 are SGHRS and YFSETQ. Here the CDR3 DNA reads TGCGCCAGCAGCTTGGAGTATAACTCTGGAAACACCATATATTTT. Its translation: CASSLEYNSGNTIYF. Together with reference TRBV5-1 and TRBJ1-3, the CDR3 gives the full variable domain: KAGVTQTPRYLIKTRGQQVTLSCSPISGHRSVSWYQQTPGQGLQFLFEYFSETQRNKGNFPGRFSGRQFSNSRSEMNVSTLELGDSALYLCASSLEYNSGNTIYFGEGSWLTVV.